These 9 T cell receptor beta chains were all obtained from the same sample, sequenced in a study of T cell repertoires in cytomegalovirus infection. TCRdb re-called the reads through MiXCR, storing one row per CDR3 protein. This repertoire shows fewer than 300,000 distinct CDR3 sequences, 20% to 30% found once; its top ten account for about 15%. The sample was PBMCs. These receptors came from a human donor in good health (CMV status not recorded). Some clones in this sample may be carry-over from other donors' samples.

The V gene is TRBV20-1, the J gene TRBJ2-7; D is unclear. The CDR3 covers 13 residues. V lost 5 bases, J lost 0 bases, and 11 bases lay in between. Germline V gene sequence: CDR1 DFQATT, CDR2 SNEGSKA (reference sequence). CDR3 coding DNA: TGCAGTGCTTCCTTGCGGATCTCCTACGAGCAGTACTTC. Residues: CSASLRISYEQYF.

This clonotype occurred a few times. The CDR3 DNA is TGCAGCGTTGGAGCGGGACAGGGATTGGGTGGCTACACCTTC. Residues: CSVGAGQGLGGYTF. J is TRBJ1-2 and V is TRBV29-1; 9 bases are a match to TRBD1. The CDR3 has 14 amino acids. The germline gives CDR1 SQVTM, CDR2 ANQGSEA. V lost 4 bases and J lost 7; bases outside the gene matches: 10.

This clonotype was counted ten times or more. The chain employs TRBV28 and TRBJ1-6; TRBD1 aligns across 8 bases. Germline V lookup: CDR1 MDHEN, CDR2 SYDVKM. V lost 5 bases and J lost 2; bases outside the gene matches: 8. This CDR3 comprises 17 residues. CDR3 sequence (DNA): TGTGCCAGCAGTCCCTCGCAGGGGGCCACCTATAATTCACCCCTCCACTTT. Its translation is CASSPSQGATYNSPLHF.

This clonotype was observed many times. The chain couples TRBV19 to TRBJ1-1; TRBD1 matches 8 bases. V trimming: 5 bases; J trimming: 1 base; junction bases outside the gene matches: 3. This CDR3 region has 14 residues. Germline CDR1 and CDR2: LNHDA and SQIVND (reference sequence). For the CDR3, the DNA is TGTGCCAGTAGTCCAGGGGGCACGAACACTGAAGCTTTCTTT. It is translated as CASSPGGTNTEAFF.

This clonotype was counted ten times or more. This chain joins TRBV6-2 or TRBV6-3 and TRBJ2-5, with D maybe TRBD1 (6 bases). CDR1 and CDR2 from the germline V gene are MNHEY and SVGEGT. V lost 2 bases and J 2 bases, leaving 15 bases between the germline ends. The CDR3 sequence is 16 residues long. Here the CDR3 DNA reads TGTGCCAGCAGTTACACCACCGGGACACAGCAAGAGACCCAGTACTTC. Translated: CASSYTTGTQQETQYF.

Details on this clonotype: Mismatch with germline at one junction end may stem from a read error. This chain links TRBV28 with TRBJ1-2; D gene ambiguous. The CDR3 is 11 residues long. CDR1 is MDHEN and CDR2 is SYDVKM in the germline V gene. The CDR3 DNA is TGTGCCAGCAGTTATAACAATGGCTACACCTTC. Its translation: CASSYNNGYTF.

The chain employs TRBV20-1 and TRBJ1-4; D possibly corresponds to TRBD1 (6 bases). Trimming removed 6 bases at V and 2 bases at J, with 10 bases between. CDR1 DFQATT and CDR2 SNEGSKA come from the germline V gene (reference sequence). The CDR3 totals 13 residues. The CDR3 nucleotides read TGCAGTGCCAACAGGGCGACTAATGAAAAACTGTTTTTT. Translation gives CSANRATNEKLFF.

This clonotype has only a few counts. The chain couples TRBV11-2 to TRBJ2-2; TRBD2 agrees at 13 bases. The ends lost 3 bases at V and 4 bases at J; junction bases unmatched: 2. Looked up from germline, CDR1 is SGHAT and CDR2 is FQNNGV. There are 16 residues in the CDR3. Written as DNA, the CDR3 is TGTGCCAGCAGCTTGCGGACTAGCGGGGGCACCGGGGAGCTGTTTTTT. It is translated as CASSLRTSGGTGELFF.

The chain employs TRBV7-9 and TRBJ1-6; D gene unclear. Germline V gene lookup returns CDR1 SEHNR and CDR2 FQNEAQ (reference sequence). The CDR3 is 17 amino acids. Trimming left V 3 bases short and J 6 bases short, with 18 bases between. CDR3: CASSFPGRAEGNSPLHF. The CDR3 DNA reads TGTGCCAGCAGCTTTCCGGGCCGAGCTGAGGGTAATTCACCCCTCCACTTT. The variable domain in full, with the rest retrieved from reference TRBV7-9 and TRBJ1-6, is DTGVSQNPRHKITKRGQNVTFRCDPISEHNRLYWYRQTLGQGPEFLTYFQNEAQLEKSRLLSDRFSAERPKGSFSTLEIQRTEQGDSAMYLCASSFPGRAEGNSPLHFGNGTRLTVT.